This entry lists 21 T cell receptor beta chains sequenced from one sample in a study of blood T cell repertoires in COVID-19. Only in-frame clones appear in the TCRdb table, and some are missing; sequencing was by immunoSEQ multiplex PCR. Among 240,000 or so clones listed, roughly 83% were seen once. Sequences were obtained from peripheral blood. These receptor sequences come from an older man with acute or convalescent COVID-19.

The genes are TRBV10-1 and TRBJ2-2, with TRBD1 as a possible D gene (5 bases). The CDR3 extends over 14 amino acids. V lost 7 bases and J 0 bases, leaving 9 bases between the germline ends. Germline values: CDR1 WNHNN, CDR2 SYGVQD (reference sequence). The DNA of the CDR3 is TGCGCCAGCACCGACAGTTCGAACACCGGGGAGCTGTTTTTT. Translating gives CASTDSSNTGELFF.

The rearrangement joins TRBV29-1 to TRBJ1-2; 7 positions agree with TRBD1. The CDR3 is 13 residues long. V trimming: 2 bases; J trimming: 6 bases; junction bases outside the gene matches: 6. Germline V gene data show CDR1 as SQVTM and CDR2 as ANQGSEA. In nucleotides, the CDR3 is TGCAGCGTTGAACCCAGGGGGATCCATGGCTACACCTTC. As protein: CSVEPRGIHGYTF.

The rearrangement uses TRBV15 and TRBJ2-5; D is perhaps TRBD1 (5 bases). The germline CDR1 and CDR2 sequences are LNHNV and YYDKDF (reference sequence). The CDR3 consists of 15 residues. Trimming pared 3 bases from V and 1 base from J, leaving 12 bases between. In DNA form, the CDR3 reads TGTGCCACCAGCAGGGCGACAGTGACCCAAGAGACCCAGTACTTC. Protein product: CATSRATVTQETQYF.

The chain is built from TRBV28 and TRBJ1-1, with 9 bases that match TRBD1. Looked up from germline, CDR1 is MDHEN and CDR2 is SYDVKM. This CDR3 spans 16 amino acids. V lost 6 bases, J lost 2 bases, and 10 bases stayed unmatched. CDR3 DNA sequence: TGTGCCAGCAGGGAGGGACAGGGTCAGTTTAACACTGAAGCTTTCTTT. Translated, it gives CASREGQGQFNTEAFF.

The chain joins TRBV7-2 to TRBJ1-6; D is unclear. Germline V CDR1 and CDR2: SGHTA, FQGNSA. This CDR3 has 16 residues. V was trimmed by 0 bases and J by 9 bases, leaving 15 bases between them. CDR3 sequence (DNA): TGTGCCAGCAGCTTAGCACGCCGGTCGGTTAGTTCACCCCTCCACTTT. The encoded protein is CASSLARRSVSSPLHF.

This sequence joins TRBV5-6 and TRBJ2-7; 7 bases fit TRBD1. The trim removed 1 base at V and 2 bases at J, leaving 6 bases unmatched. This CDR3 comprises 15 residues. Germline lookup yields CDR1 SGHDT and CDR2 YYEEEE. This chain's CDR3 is CASSLLGTGAYEQYF. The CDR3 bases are TGTGCCAGCAGCTTGTTGGGAACAGGGGCCTACGAGCAGTACTTC.

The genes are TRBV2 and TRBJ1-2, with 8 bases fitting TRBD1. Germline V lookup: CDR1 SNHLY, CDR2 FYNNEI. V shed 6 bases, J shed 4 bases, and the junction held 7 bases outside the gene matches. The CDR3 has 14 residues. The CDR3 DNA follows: TGTGCCAGCAGCTTGGACAGGGCCACCTATGGCTACACCTTC. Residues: CASSLDRATYGYTF.

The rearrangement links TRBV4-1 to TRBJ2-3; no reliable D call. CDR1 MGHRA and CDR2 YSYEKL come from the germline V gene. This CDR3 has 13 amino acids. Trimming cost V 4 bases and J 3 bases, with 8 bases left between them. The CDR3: CASSRQLTDTQYF. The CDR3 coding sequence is TGCGCCAGCAGCCGACAACTGACAGATACGCAGTATTTT.

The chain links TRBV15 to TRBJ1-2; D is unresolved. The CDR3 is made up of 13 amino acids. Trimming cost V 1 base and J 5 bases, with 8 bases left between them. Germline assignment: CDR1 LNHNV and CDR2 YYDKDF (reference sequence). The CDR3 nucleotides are TGTGCCACCAGCAGAGGGGCGGGATATGGCTACACCTTC. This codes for CATSRGAGYGYTF. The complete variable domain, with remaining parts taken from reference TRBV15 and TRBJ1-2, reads DAMVIQNPRYQVTQFGKPVTLSCSQTLNHNVMYWYQQKSSQAPKLLFHYYDKDFNNEADTPDNFQSRRPNTSFCFLDIRSPGLGDTAMYLCATSRGAGYGYTFGSGTRLTVV.

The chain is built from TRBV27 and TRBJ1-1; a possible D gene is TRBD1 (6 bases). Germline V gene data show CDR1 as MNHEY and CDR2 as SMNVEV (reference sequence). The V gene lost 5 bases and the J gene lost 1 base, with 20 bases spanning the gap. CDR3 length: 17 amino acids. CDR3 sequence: CASSPRDITNWNTEAFF. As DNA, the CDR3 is TGTGCCAGCAGTCCCAGGGACATCACCAACTGGAACACTGAAGCTTTCTTT.

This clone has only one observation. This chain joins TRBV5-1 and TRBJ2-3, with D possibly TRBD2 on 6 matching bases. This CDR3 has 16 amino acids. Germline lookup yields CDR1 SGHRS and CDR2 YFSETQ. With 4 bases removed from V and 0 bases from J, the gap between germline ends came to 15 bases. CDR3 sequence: CASSGGAATSTDTQYF. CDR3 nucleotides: TGCGCCAGCAGCGGCGGGGCAGCGACGAGCACAGATACGCAGTATTTT.

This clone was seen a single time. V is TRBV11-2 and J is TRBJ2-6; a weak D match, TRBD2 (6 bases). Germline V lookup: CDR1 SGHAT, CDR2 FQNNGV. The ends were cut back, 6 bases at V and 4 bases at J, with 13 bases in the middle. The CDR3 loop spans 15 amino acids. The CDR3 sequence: CASSFGTLGANVLTF. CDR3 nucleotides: TGTGCCAGCAGTTTCGGGACTCTCGGGGCCAACGTCCTGACTTTC. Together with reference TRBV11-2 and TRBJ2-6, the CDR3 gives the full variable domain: EAGVAQSPRYKIIEKRQSVAFWCNPISGHATLYWYQQILGQGPKLLIQFQNNGVVDDSQLPKDRFSAERLKGVDSTLKIQPAKLEDSAVYLCASSFGTLGANVLTFGAGSRLTVL.

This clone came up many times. The CDR3 protein is CAITPHEENYGYTF. The CDR3 DNA follows: TGTGCCATCACCCCCCACGAGGAGAACTATGGCTACACCTTC. The genes are TRBV10-3 and TRBJ1-2; D unresolved. Germline V gene lookup returns CDR1 ENHRY and CDR2 SYGVKD. The CDR3 has 14 amino acids. V was pared by 7 bases and J by 2 bases, with 14 bases between.

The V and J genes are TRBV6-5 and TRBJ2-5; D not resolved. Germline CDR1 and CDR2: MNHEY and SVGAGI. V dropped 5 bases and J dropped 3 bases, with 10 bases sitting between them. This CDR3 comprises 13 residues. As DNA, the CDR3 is TGTGCCAGCAGTCAAAAGACTGAAGAGACCCAGTACTTC. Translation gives CASSQKTEETQYF.

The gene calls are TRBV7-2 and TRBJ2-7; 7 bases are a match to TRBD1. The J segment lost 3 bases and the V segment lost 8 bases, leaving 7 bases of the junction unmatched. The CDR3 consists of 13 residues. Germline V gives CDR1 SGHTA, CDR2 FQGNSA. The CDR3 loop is CASHGAGGYEQYF. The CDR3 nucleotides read TGTGCCAGCCATGGGGCAGGGGGCTACGAGCAGTACTTC.

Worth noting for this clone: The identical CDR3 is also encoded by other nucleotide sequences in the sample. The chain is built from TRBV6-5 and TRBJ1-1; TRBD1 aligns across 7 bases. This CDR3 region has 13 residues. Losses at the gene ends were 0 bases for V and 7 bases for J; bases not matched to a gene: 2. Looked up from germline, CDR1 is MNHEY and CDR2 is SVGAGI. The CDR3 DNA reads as TGTGCCAGCAGTTACTCAGGGGGCGGTGAAGCTTTCTTT. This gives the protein CASSYSGGGEAFF.

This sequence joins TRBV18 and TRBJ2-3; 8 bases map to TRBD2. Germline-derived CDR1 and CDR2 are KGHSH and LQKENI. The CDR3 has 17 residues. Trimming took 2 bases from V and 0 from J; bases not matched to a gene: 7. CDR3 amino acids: CASSPVSSGSSTDTQYF. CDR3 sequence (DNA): TGTGCCAGCTCACCAGTGAGCAGCGGGAGTAGCACAGATACGCAGTATTTT.

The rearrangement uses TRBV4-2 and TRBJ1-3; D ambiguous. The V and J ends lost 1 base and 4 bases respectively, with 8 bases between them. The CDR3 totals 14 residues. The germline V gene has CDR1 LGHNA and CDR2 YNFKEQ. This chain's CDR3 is CASSQVGAGNTIYF. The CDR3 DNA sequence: TGTGCCAGCAGCCAAGTGGGCGCCGGAAACACCATATATTTT.

CDR3 DNA: TGTGCCAGCAAAACAGGGGTCGTCGGGGAGCTGTTTTTT. It codes for CASKTGVVGELFF. V gene TRBV6-5 combines with J gene TRBJ2-2, with TRBD1 identical over 7 bases. The length of the CDR3 is 13 residues. Germline CDR1 reads MNHEY; CDR2 reads SVGAGI. J lost 7 bases, V lost 7 bases, and 6 bases had no gene match.

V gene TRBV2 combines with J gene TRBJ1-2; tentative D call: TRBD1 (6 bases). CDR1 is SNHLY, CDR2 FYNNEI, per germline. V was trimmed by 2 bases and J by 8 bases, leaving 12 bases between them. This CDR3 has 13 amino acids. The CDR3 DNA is TGTGCCAGCAGTGAAAACAGGGAGGGAGGCTACACCTTC. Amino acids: CASSENREGGYTF. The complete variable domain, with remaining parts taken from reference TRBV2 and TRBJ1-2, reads EPEVTQTPSHQVTQMGQEVILRCVPISNHLYFYWYRQILGQKVEFLVSFYNNEISEKSEIFDDQFSVERPDGSNFTLKIRSTKLEDSAMYFCASSENREGGYTFGSGTRLTVV.

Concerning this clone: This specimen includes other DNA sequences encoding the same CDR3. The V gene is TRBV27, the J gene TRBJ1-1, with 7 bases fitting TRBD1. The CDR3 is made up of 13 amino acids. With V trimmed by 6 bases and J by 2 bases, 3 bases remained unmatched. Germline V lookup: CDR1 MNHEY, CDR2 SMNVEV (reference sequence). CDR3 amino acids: CASRNRGNTEAFF. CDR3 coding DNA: TGTGCCAGCAGGAACAGGGGTAACACTGAAGCTTTCTTT.